The following is a TCR beta chain sequence with its context. These data come from a study of T cells in Graves' hyperthyroidism and ophthalmopathy. Patients aged 18 to 65 had newly diagnosed hyperthyroidism that had lasted under 2 months. The TCR beta CDR3 regions underwent amplification using RNA transcripts as the source. With the HTBI primer set, the TCR CDR3 went through a first round of RT-PCR. Each CDR3 protein gets one entry after TCRdb re-called the multiplex PCR reads with MiXCR. This sample carries around 720,000 distinct CDR3 sequences, 35% of them seen once, and the ten largest clones take around 32%. The germline gives CDR1 SEHNR, CDR2 FQNEAQ (reference sequence). The CDR3 spans 12 residues. The germline V and J ends were trimmed by 2 bases and 7 bases, with 8 bases remaining between them.

Sequenced sample: blood. The V call is TRBV7-9, the J call TRBJ1-1; D ambiguous. The TCR originated in a middle-aged woman with Graves' hyperthyroidism. CDR3 residues: CASSLSIGEAFF. In nucleotides, the CDR3 is TGTGCCAGCAGCTTAAGTATTGGTGAAGCTTTCTTT.